This T cell receptor beta chain was captured in a study of Ad26.COV2.S vaccination and SARS-CoV-2 variants. Trimming removed 5 bases at V and 3 bases at J, with 14 bases between. The germline V gene has CDR1 MNHNY and CDR2 SVGAGI (reference sequence). CDR3 length: 14 amino acids. Repertoires were generated with immunoSEQ multiplex PCR, while TCRdb's copy carries only in-frame clones and drops some. The data contain 350,000 to 500,000 clones, 70% to 90% of them singletons. Treatment denoted: some 20 received Ad26.COV2.S at low or high dose, single or two shots; about 5 received placebo; per-sample allocation not given. Each sample was drawn 63 days after the first injection (of vaccine or placebo).

This TCR derives from a person aged 18 to 59 who received the Ad26.COV2.S COVID-19 vaccine or a placebo. The rearrangement joins TRBV6-6 to TRBJ2-7, with D unclear. Sequences were derived from peripheral blood, sampled in a trial of Ad26.COV2.S vaccine versus placebo. The CDR3 reads CASSRESPGYEQYF. DNA of the CDR3: TGTGCCAGCAGTAGAGAGAGTCCCGGCTACGAGCAGTACTTC.